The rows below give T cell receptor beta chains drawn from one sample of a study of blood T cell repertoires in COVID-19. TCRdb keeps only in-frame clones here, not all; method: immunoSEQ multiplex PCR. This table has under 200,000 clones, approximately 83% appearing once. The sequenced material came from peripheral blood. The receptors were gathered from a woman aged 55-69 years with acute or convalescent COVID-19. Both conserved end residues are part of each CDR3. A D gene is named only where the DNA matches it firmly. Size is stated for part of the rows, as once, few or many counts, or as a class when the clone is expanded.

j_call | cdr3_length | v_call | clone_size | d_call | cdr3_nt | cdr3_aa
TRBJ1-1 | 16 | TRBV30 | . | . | TGTGCCACCTCGGTCCCTCTAACAGGATTGGGGACTGAAGCTTTCTTT | CATSVPLTGLGTEAFF
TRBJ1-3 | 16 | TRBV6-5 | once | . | TGTGCCAGCAGTTACTCGAGGGCGGGGCTCGGAAACACCATATATTTT | CASSYSRAGLGNTIYF
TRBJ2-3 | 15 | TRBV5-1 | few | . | TGCGCCAGCAGCTTGGCTGGGACAACCACAGATACGCAGTATTTT | CASSLAGTTTDTQYF
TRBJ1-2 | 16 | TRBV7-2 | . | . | TGTGCCAGCAGTCAATATAGGAGGGGGGGCGCCTATGGCTACACCTTC | CASSQYRRGGAYGYTF
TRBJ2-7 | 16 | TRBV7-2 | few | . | TGTGCCAGCAGCCCCGTCGGGCTAGCGAAAAGGTACGAGCAGTACTTC | CASSPVGLAKRYEQYF
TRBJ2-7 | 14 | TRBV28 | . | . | TGTGCCAGCAGTTTACTCCAGGGGTACTACGAGCAGTACTTC | CASSLLQGYYEQYF
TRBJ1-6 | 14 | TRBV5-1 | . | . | TGCGCCAGCACCTTAGAGCTAGTTAATTCACCCCTCCACTTT | CASTLELVNSPLHF
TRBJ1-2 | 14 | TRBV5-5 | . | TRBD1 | TGTGCCAGCAGCGCCCGGGACAGCCTCTATGGCTACACCTTC | CASSARDSLYGYTF
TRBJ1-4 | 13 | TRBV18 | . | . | TGTGCCAGCTCACCTCTCGCAGATGAAAAACTGTTTTTT | CASSPLADEKLFF
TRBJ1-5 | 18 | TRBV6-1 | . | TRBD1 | TGTGCCAGCAGTGAAGCGGGACAGGGGGCCGTGGGCAATCAGCCCCAGCATTTT | CASSEAGQGAVGNQPQHF
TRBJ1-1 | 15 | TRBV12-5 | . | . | TGTGCTAGTGGTCCCGGGGCAGGGGTGTTCACTGAAGCTTTCTTT | CASGPGAGVFTEAFF
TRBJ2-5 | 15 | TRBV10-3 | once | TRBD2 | TGTGCCATCAGTGAGACTAGCGGGTATCAAGAGACCCAGTACTTC | CAISETSGYQETQYF
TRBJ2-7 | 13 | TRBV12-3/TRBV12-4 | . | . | TGTGCCAGCAGTTTAGTGCAACGGAGCGAGCAGTACTTC | CASSLVQRSEQYF
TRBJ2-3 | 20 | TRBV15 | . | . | TGTGCCACCAGCAGAGATGGGGGGAGACCAAAACGGGTAAGCACAGATACGCAGTATTTT | CATSRDGGRPKRVSTDTQYF
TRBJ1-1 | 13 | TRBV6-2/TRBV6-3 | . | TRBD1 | TGTGCCAGCAGTCGACAGGGGAACACTGAAGCTTTCTTT | CASSRQGNTEAFF
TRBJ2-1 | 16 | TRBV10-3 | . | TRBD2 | TGTGCCATCAGGGAAGGGAGCGGGGGGGCCTACAATGAGCAGTTCTTC | CAIREGSGGAYNEQFF
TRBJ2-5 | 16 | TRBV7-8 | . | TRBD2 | TGTGCCAGCAGCTTCGCACTAGCGGGGACCGTAAAGACCCAGTACTTC | CASSFALAGTVKTQYF
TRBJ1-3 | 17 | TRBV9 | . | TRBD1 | TGTGCCAGCAGCCCCCAAGAGCTGACAGGGGCTGGAAACACCATATATTTT | CASSPQELTGAGNTIYF
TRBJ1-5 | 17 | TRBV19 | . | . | TGTGCCAGTAGTATAGATAGAGGAGGGAAGGCTGCTCAGCCCCAGCATTTT | CASSIDRGGKAAQPQHF
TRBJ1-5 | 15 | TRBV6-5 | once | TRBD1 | TGTGCCAGCAGTTCTCTTAGACAGGGTGGGCAGCCCCAGCATTTT | CASSSLRQGGQPQHF
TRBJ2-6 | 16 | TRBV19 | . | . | TGTGCCAGTACACACGGGATCTTGACTGGGGCCAACGTCCTGACTTTC | CASTHGILTGANVLTF
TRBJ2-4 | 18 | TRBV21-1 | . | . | TGTGCCAGCAGCAAAGCGCAGGTAGCGGGGGGGAGGAAAAACATTCAGTACTTC | CASSKAQVAGGRKNIQYF
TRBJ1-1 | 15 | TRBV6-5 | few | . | TGTGCCAGCAACGAGCGGAAGGGTTTGTCCACTGAAGCTTTCTTT | CASNERKGLSTEAFF
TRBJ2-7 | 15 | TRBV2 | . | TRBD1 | TGTGCCAGCAGTGAGGGACAGGGGGCATCGTACGAGCAGTACTTC | CASSEGQGASYEQYF
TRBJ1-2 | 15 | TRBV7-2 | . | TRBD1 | TGTGCCAGCAGCTTAGAACAGGGGGTCGTCTATGGCTACACCTTC | CASSLEQGVVYGYTF
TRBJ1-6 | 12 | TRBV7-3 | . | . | TGTGCCAGCAGCTTGCCCCGAGCACCCCTCCACTTT | CASSLPRAPLHF
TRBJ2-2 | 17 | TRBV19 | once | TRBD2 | TGTGCCACCCGAAGAAGACTAGCGGGGGCAAACACCGGGGAGCTGTTTTTT | CATRRRLAGANTGELFF
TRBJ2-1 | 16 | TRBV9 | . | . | TGTGCCAGCAGCGTGGCGGGGGCTTCCTCCTACAATGAGCAGTTCTTC | CASSVAGASSYNEQFF
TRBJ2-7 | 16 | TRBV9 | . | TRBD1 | TGTGCCAGCAGCGTCCAGACCGGGACAGGGACCTACGAGCAGTACTTC | CASSVQTGTGTYEQYF
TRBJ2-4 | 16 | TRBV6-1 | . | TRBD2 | TGTGCCAGCAGTGATTTACCCGGGGGGGCTGGAAACATTCAGTACTTC | CASSDLPGGAGNIQYF
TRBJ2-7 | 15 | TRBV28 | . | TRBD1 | TGTGCCAGCAGTAACGGGGACAGGGAGACCTACGAGCAGTACTTC | CASSNGDRETYEQYF
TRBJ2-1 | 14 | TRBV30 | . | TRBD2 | TGTGCCTGGGTAGCGGGGGGGCCCTGGCTTGAGCAGTTCTTC | CAWVAGGPWLEQFF
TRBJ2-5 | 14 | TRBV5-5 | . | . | TGTGCCAGCAGCTTGAGGCTAGCAGGAGAGACCCAGTACTTC | CASSLRLAGETQYF
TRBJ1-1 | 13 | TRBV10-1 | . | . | TGCGCCAGCAGCACAGAGACATACACTGAAGCTTTCTTT | CASSTETYTEAFF
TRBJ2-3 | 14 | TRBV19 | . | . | TGTGCCAGTAGCGGAGGAGGGTTGACAGATACGCAGTATTTT | CASSGGGLTDTQYF
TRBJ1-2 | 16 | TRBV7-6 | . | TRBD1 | TGTGCCAGCAGCTTAGCGCCCGGACAGGCGACGGGAGGCTACACCTTC | CASSLAPGQATGGYTF